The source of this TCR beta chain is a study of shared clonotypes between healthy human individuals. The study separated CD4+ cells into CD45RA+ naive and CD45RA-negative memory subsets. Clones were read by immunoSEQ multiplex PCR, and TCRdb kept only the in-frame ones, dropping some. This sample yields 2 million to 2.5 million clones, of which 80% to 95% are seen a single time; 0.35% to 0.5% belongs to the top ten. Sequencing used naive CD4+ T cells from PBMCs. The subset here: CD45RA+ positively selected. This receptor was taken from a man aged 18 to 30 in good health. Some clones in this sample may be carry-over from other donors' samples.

The CDR3 DNA sequence: TGTGCCAGCAGTTTTGTCGGCAGCGCAGATACACTAGCCAAAAACATTCAGTACTTC. This translates into CASSFVGSADTLAKNIQYF. The chain couples TRBV28 to TRBJ2-4, with D unresolved. CDR3 size: 19 residues. V gave up 3 bases and J gave up 0 bases, with 21 bases separating them. Germline V CDR1 and CDR2: MDHEN, SYDVKM.